The 22 T cell receptor beta chains reported below all come from one sample, sequenced in a study of T-cell reconstitution after alpha-beta-depleted transplantation in children. Library preparation (for TCRbeta) was performed with unique molecular identifiers. Using its own MiXCR run on the PCR reads, TCRdb lists one record per CDR3 protein. The sample shows about 350,000 distinct CDR3 sequences, 15% to 20% of them seen only once. The input for sequencing was PBMCs, mostly from graft donor cells, taken 360 days after TCRalphabeta/CD19-depleted stem cell transplant. These receptors came from a male patient between 2 and 10 years old who had a stem cell transplant for acute lymphoblastic leukemia, so the T cells may come from the graft donor.

Turning to this clonotype: With a much larger clone just one base away, this may be a read error. The chain has TRBV15 and TRBJ2-7; the D call may be TRBD1 or TRBD2 (5 bases each). This CDR3 has 12 amino acids. CDR1 is LNHNV, CDR2 YYDKDF, per germline (reference sequence). Trimming shortened V by 5 bases and J by 3 bases, and 8 bases separated the two germline ends. The CDR3 sequence is CATSPGGYEQYF. In nucleotides, the CDR3 is TGTGCCACCAGCCCTGGGGGCTACGAGCAGTACTTC.

This clonotype was seen a few times. This chain joins TRBV6-1 and TRBJ2-3; 9 bases fit TRBD2. V was pared by 7 bases and J by 5 bases, with 19 bases of the junction left unmatched. The CDR3 extends over 18 amino acids. Germline V gene lookup returns CDR1 MNHNS and CDR2 SASEGT. CDR3 residues: CASTSNVGVAGDRDTQYF. The CDR3 bases are TGTGCCAGCACCTCAAATGTTGGGGTAGCGGGAGATCGAGATACGCAGTATTTT.

The V and J genes are TRBV28 and TRBJ2-2, with D unclear. Trimming removed 3 bases from V and 3 bases from J, with 5 bases in between. This CDR3 contains 13 residues. Germline lookup yields CDR1 MDHEN and CDR2 SYDVKM. CDR3 protein: CASSFTDTGELFF. In nucleotides, the CDR3 is TGTGCCAGCAGTTTCACAGACACCGGGGAGCTGTTTTTT.

The chain has TRBV20-1 and TRBJ2-7, with TRBD2 identical over 7 bases. The J segment lost 1 base and the V segment lost 4 bases, leaving 10 bases of the junction unmatched. The CDR3 contains 15 residues. Germline CDR1 and CDR2: DFQATT and SNEGSKA (reference sequence). The CDR3 loop reads CSATNPGLPSYEQYF. CDR3 DNA: TGCAGTGCTACCAACCCGGGACTACCTTCCTACGAGCAGTACTTC.

This clonotype was seen more than once but under ten times. J is TRBJ2-2 and V is TRBV5-1; no definite D call. Germline V CDR1 and CDR2: SGHRS, YFSETQ. V was clipped by 3 bases and J by 4 bases, with 16 bases between them. There are 16 residues in the CDR3. The CDR3 DNA reads as TGCGCCAGCAGCTCGCCTGAAAGGCGTTTCACCGGGGAGCTGTTTTTT. This translates into CASSSPERRFTGELFF.

This clonotype was detected many times. The chain joins TRBV4-1 to TRBJ2-7; D is undetermined. CDR3 length equals 12 residues. Germline lookup yields CDR1 MGHRA and CDR2 YSYEKL. The V gene lost 0 bases and the J gene lost 0 bases, with 0 bases spanning the gap. CDR3 bases: TGCGCCAGCAGCCAAGACTCCTACGAGCAGTACTTC. This sequence encodes CASSQDSYEQYF.

This clonotype was picked up a small number of times. The gene calls are TRBV11-3 and TRBJ2-7; D is undetermined. V was trimmed by 1 base and J by 3 bases, leaving 10 bases between them. This CDR3 is 14 amino acids long. Germline CDR1 and CDR2: SGHNT and YENEEA. Here the CDR3 DNA reads TGTGCCAGCAGCTTAGGCCCTGGTGACTACGAGCAGTACTTC. Protein: CASSLGPGDYEQYF.

This clonotype was found a few times. The chain joins TRBV7-6 to TRBJ2-7, with D possibly being TRBD2 (6 bases). Trimming cost V 3 bases and J 2 bases, with 11 bases left between them. Germline assignment: CDR1 SGHVS and CDR2 FNYEAQ. The CDR3 has 14 residues. The chain's CDR3 is CASSLGGLPYEQYF. The CDR3 coding sequence is TGTGCCAGCAGCTTGGGGGGACTCCCCTACGAGCAGTACTTC.

This clonotype was seen more than once but under ten times. CDR3 sequence reads: CASSPWTGEQFF. As DNA, the CDR3 is TGTGCCAGCAGTCCCTGGACGGGTGAGCAGTTCTTC. This chain uses TRBV27 with TRBJ2-1, with no clear D. V shed 5 bases and J shed 9 bases, with 11 bases lying between them. This CDR3 has 12 residues. CDR1 and CDR2 (germline): MNHEY, SMNVEV (reference sequence).

The CDR3 coding sequence is TGCGCCAGCAGCCAGCTCTGGGACTTTCGAGAGACCCAGTACTTC. Translation gives CASSQLWDFRETQYF. V and J are TRBV4-3 and TRBJ2-5; D may be TRBD2 (6 bases). Germline V gene sequence: CDR1 LGHNA, CDR2 YSLEER. CDR3 size: 15 residues. V was clipped by 3 bases and J by 4 bases, with 15 bases between them.

This clonotype was recorded many times. V and J are TRBV4-2 and TRBJ2-1, with 10 nucleotides matching TRBD2. The germline V gene encodes CDR1 LGHNA and CDR2 YNFKEQ. V dropped 0 bases and J dropped 9; count of bases not matched to a gene: 5. CDR3 length: 15 amino acids. CDR3 loop: CASSQDGLAVGEQFF. As DNA, the CDR3 is TGTGCCAGCAGCCAAGACGGACTAGCGGTCGGTGAGCAGTTCTTC.

This clonotype was seen at least ten times. The V and J genes are TRBV28 and TRBJ1-1; D possibly corresponds to TRBD1 (5 bases). V gave up 3 bases and J gave up 1 base, with 9 bases separating them. Germline V gene lookup returns CDR1 MDHEN and CDR2 SYDVKM. The CDR3 is made up of 14 amino acids. The CDR3 DNA is TGTGCCAGCAGTTTTCATGGGGCGAACACTGAAGCTTTCTTT. Encoded protein: CASSFHGANTEAFF. The full variable domain, its missing parts supplied by reference TRBV28 and TRBJ1-1, is DVKVTQSSRYLVKRTGEKVFLECVQDMDHENMFWYRQDPGLGLRLIYFSYDVKMKEKGDIPEGYSVSREKKERFSLILESASTNQTSMYLCASSFHGANTEAFFGQGTRLTVV.

This sequence joins TRBV11-2 and TRBJ2-7, with 12 bases aligning to TRBD2. Germline V gene lookup returns CDR1 SGHAT and CDR2 FQNNGV. The CDR3 totals 18 residues. V gave up 5 bases and J gave up 1 base; unmatched junction bases: 12. CDR3 amino acids: CASSDPPLLAGGSYEQYF. CDR3 in DNA: TGTGCCAGCAGCGACCCCCCACTACTAGCGGGAGGATCCTACGAGCAGTACTTC. The full variable domain, rest sourced from reference TRBV11-2 and TRBJ2-7, is EAGVAQSPRYKIIEKRQSVAFWCNPISGHATLYWYQQILGQGPKLLIQFQNNGVVDDSQLPKDRFSAERLKGVDSTLKIQPAKLEDSAVYLCASSDPPLLAGGSYEQYFGPGTRLTVT.

The V call is TRBV2, the J call TRBJ2-7, with D perhaps TRBD1 (5 bases). The CDR3 covers 13 residues. V shed 6 bases and J shed 3 bases, with 12 bases lying between them. Germline V CDR1 and CDR2: SNHLY, FYNNEI. The CDR3 coding sequence is TGTGCCAGCAGGCCAGACAGTTTCTACGAGCAGTACTTC. As protein: CASRPDSFYEQYF.

This clonotype came up many times. The chain couples TRBV12-3 or TRBV12-4 to TRBJ2-1, with 9 bases matching TRBD2. The CDR3 loop spans 13 amino acids. J was trimmed by 10 bases and V by 6 bases; bases with no gene match: 7. The CDR3 is CASSGTSLVEQFF. CDR3 nucleotides: TGTGCCAGCAGCGGGACTAGCTTGGTCGAGCAGTTCTTC.

This clonotype was found many times. The chain recombines TRBV5-1 with TRBJ2-1; D gene uncertain. Trimming cost V 3 bases and J 2 bases, with 12 bases left between them. The CDR3 extends over 15 amino acids. Germline V gene lookup returns CDR1 SGHRS and CDR2 YFSETQ. CDR3 residues: CASSSLARPYNEQFF. CDR3 DNA: TGCGCCAGCAGCTCCCTGGCGCGGCCCTACAATGAGCAGTTCTTC.

The genes are TRBV29-1 and TRBJ2-5, with D unresolved. The CDR3 loop spans 12 amino acids. V lost 3 bases and J lost 1, with 6 bases in between. Per the germline V gene, CDR1 is SQVTM and CDR2 is ANQGSEA. CDR3 in amino acids: CSVDYLQETQYF. Written as DNA, the CDR3 is TGCAGCGTTGATTATCTCCAAGAGACCCAGTACTTC.

This clonotype has more than one count but fewer than ten. This chain uses TRBV4-1 with TRBJ2-7; D unresolved. The ends were cut back, 0 bases at V and 3 bases at J, with 12 bases in the middle. CDR1 and CDR2 (germline): MGHRA, YSYEKL. This CDR3 spans 15 amino acids. The CDR3 DNA reads as TGCGCCAGCAGCCAAGAACTCTCAACCCACTACGAGCAGTACTTC. Its protein product is CASSQELSTHYEQYF.

The rearrangement links TRBV20-1 to TRBJ2-1, with 7 bases lining up with TRBD2. This CDR3 region has 12 residues. The V segment lost 2 bases and the J segment 12 bases; nucleotides outside the gene matches: 7. The V gene's germline CDR1 is DFQATT and CDR2 SNEGSKA (reference sequence). The CDR3 loop is CSARQRGAGQFF. The CDR3 DNA sequence: TGCAGTGCTAGACAGCGGGGAGCGGGGCAGTTCTTC.

The sample holds many counts of this clonotype. The chain is built from TRBV27 and TRBJ2-7, with D possibly TRBD2 on 6 matching bases. CDR1 MNHEY and CDR2 SMNVEV come from the germline V gene (reference sequence). This CDR3 is built from 16 residues. Trimming shortened V by 3 bases and J by 3 bases, and 18 bases separated the two germline ends. The CDR3 DNA reads as TGTGCCAGCAGTTTTAGTAGCAGGGACTCAGGCTACGAGCAGTACTTC. It encodes CASSFSSRDSGYEQYF.

The V call is TRBV20-1, the J call TRBJ2-2; 9 bases are shared with TRBD2. Germline V CDR1 and CDR2: DFQATT, SNEGSKA (reference sequence). Germline trimming cut 6 bases from V and 2 bases from J; bases unmatched to any gene: 13. This CDR3 comprises 17 residues. The CDR3 sequence is CSARHLASGANTGELFF. CDR3 bases: TGCAGTGCCCGCCATCTAGCTAGCGGGGCTAACACCGGGGAGCTGTTTTTT.

This clonotype was observed at least ten times. This chain's CDR3 is CASSYGLYTGELFF. The CDR3 coding sequence is TGTGCCAGCAGTTACGGCCTGTACACCGGGGAGCTGTTTTTT. The rearrangement links TRBV6-5 to TRBJ2-2; D call uncertain. Per the germline V gene, CDR1 is MNHEY and CDR2 is SVGAGI. This CDR3 has 14 amino acids. V lost 2 bases, J lost 3 bases, and 7 bases lay in between.